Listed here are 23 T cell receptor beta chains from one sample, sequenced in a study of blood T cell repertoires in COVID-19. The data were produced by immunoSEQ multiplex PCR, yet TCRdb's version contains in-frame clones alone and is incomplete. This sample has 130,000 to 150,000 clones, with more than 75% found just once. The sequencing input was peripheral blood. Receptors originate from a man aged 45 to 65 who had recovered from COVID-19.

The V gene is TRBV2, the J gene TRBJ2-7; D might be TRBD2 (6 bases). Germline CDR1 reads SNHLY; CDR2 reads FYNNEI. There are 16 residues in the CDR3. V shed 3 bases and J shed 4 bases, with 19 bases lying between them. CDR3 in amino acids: CASSDWRGEMGYEQYF. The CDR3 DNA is TGTGCCAGCAGTGACTGGAGGGGCGAGATGGGGTACGAGCAGTACTTC.

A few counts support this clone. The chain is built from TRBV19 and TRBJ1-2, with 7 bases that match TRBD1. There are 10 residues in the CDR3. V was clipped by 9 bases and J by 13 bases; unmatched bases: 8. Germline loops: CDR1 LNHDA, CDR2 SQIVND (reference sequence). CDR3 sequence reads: CARRQGCCTF. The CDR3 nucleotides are TGTGCCAGGAGACAGGGTTGTTGCACCTTC. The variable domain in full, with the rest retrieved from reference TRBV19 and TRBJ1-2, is DGGITQSPKYLFRKEGQNVTLSCEQNLNHDAMYWYRQDPGQGLRLIYYSQIVNDFQKGDIAEGYSVSREKKESFPLTVTSAQKNPTAFYLCARRQGCCTFGSGTRLTVV.

The CDR3 reads CASSDRLTVYNEQFF. CDR3 bases: TGTGCCAGCAGTGATCGACTAACGGTGTACAATGAGCAGTTCTTC. The chain links TRBV2 to TRBJ2-1; possible D gene TRBD2, 5 bases. The CDR3 covers 15 residues. V lost 3 bases, J lost 4 bases, and 13 bases lay in between. CDR1 and CDR2 from the germline V gene are SNHLY and FYNNEI.

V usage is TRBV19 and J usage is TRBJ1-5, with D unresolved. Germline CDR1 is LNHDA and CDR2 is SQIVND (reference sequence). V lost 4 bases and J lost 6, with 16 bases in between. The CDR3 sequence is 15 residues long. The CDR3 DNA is TGTGCCAGTAGTAGCGCGGGCCTGACTGCTCAGCCCCAGCATTTT. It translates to CASSSAGLTAQPQHF.

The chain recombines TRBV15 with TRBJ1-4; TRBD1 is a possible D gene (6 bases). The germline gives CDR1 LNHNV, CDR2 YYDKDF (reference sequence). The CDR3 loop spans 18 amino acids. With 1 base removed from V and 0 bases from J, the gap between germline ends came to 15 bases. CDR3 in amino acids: CATSRGPGQRATNEKLFF. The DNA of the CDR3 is TGTGCCACCAGCAGAGGGCCCGGACAGCGAGCAACTAATGAAAAACTGTTTTTT.

The CDR3 is CAISEPPLSSGNTIYF. For the CDR3, the DNA is TGTGCCATCAGTGAGCCACCTCTTAGCTCTGGAAACACCATATATTTT. This chain links TRBV10-3 with TRBJ1-3; D call uncertain. V lost 2 bases and J lost 0, with 11 bases in between. This CDR3 has 16 residues. Germline CDR1 reads ENHRY; CDR2 reads SYGVKD.

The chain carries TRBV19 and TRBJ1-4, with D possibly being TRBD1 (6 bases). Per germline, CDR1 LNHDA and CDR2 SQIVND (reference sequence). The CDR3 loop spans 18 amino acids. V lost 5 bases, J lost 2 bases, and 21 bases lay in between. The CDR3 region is CASSPAAQMTGTNEKLFF. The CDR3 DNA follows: TGTGCCAGTAGTCCCGCAGCTCAAATGACAGGCACTAATGAAAAACTGTTTTTT.

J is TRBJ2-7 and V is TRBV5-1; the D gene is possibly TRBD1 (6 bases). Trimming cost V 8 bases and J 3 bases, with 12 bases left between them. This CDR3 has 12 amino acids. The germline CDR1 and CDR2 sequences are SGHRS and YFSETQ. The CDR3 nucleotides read TGCGCCAGTTCCCGGGACAACTACGAGCAGTACTTC. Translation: CASSRDNYEQYF.

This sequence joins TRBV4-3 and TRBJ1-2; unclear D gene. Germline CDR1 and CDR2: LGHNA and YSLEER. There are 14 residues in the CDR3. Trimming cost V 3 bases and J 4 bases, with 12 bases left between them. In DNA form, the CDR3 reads TGCGCCAGCAGCCAGACGGGAGGGAGCTATGGCTACACCTTC. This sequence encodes CASSQTGGSYGYTF.

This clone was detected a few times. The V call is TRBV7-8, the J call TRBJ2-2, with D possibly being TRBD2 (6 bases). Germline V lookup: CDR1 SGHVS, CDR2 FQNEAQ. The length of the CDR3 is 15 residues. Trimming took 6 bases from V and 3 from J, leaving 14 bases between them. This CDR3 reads CASRPRDFHTGELFF. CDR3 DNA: TGTGCCAGCAGGCCCCGGGACTTCCACACCGGGGAGCTGTTTTTT. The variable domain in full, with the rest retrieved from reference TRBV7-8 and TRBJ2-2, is GAGVSQSPRYKVAKRGQDVALRCDPISGHVSLFWYQQALGQGPEFLTYFQNEAQLDKSGLPSDRFFAERPEGSVSTLKIQRTQQEDSAVYLCASRPRDFHTGELFFGEGSRLTVL.

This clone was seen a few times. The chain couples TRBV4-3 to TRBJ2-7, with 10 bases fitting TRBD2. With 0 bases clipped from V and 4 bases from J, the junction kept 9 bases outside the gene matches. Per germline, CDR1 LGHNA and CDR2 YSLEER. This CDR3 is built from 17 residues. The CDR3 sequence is CASSQDHSLAGLYEQYF. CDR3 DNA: TGCGCCAGCAGCCAAGATCATTCACTAGCGGGGCTGTACGAGCAGTACTTC.

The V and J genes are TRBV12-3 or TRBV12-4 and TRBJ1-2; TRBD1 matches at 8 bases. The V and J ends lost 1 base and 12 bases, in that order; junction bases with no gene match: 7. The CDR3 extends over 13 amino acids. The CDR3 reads CASSLGTGKVHTF. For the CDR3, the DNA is TGTGCCAGCAGTTTAGGGACAGGGAAGGTCCACACCTTC.

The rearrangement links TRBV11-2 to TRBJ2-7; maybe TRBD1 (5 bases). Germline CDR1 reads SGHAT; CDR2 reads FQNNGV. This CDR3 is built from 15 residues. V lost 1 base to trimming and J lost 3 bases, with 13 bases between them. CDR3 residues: CASSLALGHNYEQYF. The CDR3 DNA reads TGTGCCAGCAGCTTAGCCCTAGGACACAACTACGAGCAGTACTTC.

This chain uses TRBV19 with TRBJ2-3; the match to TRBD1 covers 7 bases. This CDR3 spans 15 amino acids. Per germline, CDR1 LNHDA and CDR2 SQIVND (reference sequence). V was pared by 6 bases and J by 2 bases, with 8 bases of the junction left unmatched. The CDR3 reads CASSQPRGNTDTQYF. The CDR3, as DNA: TGTGCCAGTAGCCAACCCAGGGGGAACACAGATACGCAGTATTTT.

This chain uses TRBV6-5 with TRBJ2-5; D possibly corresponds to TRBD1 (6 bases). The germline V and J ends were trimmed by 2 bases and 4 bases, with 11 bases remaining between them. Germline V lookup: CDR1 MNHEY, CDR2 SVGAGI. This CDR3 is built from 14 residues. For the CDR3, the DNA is TGTGCCAGCAGTTACCAGGGGCGTGCAGAGACCCAGTACTTC. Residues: CASSYQGRAETQYF.

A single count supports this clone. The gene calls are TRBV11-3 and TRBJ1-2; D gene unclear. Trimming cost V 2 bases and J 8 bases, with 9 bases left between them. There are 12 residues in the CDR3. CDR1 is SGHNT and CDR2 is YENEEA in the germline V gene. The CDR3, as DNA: TGTGCCAGCAGCTTATCGGCAGGAGGCTACACCTTC. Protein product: CASSLSAGGYTF.

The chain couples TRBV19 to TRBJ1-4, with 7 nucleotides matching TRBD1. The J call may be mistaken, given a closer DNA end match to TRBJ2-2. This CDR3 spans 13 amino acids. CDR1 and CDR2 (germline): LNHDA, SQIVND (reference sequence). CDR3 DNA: TGTGCCAGTAGTATGGGACAGTTTCTGGAGCTGTTTTTT. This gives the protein CASSMGQFLELFF.

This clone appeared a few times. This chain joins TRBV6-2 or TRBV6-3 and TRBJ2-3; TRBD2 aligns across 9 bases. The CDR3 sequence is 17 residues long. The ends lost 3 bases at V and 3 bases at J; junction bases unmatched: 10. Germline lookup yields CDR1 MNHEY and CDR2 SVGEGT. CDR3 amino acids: CASSYIGGGARTDTQYF. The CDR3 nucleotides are TGTGCCAGCAGTTATATCGGCGGGGGGGCCAGAACAGATACGCAGTATTTT.

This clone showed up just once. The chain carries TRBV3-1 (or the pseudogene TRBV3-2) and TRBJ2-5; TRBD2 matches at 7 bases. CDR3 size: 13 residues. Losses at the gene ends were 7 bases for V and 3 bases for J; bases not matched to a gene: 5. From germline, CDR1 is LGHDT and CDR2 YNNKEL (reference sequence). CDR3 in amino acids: CASTRGGEETQYF. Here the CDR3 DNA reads TGTGCCAGCACTAGGGGAGGGGAAGAGACCCAGTACTTC.

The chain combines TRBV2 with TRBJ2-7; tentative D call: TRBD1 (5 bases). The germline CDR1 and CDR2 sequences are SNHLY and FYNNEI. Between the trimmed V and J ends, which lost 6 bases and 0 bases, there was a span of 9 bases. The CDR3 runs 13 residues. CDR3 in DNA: TGTGCCAGCAGCGGAGACAGCTCCTACGAGCAGTACTTC. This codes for CASSGDSSYEQYF.

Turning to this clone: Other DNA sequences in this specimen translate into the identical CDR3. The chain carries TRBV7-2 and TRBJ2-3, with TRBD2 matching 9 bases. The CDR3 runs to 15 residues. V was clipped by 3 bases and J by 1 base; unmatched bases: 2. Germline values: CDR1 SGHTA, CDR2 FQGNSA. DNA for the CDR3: TGTGCCAGCAGCTTGGCTAGCGGGGGCACAGATACGCAGTATTTT. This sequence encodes CASSLASGGTDTQYF.

The CDR3 protein is CASSATSGGQYEQFF. CDR3 DNA sequence: TGTGCCAGCAGCGCTACTTCTGGGGGACAGTATGAGCAGTTCTTC. The rearrangement joins TRBV9 to TRBJ2-1; 7 bases fit TRBD1. The germline gives CDR1 SGDLS, CDR2 YYNGEE. V lost 3 bases, J lost 8 bases, and 11 bases stayed unmatched. CDR3 size: 15 residues.

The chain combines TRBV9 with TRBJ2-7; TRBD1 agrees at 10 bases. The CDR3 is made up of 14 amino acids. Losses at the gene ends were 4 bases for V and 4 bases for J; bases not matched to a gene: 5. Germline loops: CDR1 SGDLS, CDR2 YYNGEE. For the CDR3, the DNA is TGTGCCAGCAGCCCAGACAGGGGGCCGTACGAGCAGTACTTC. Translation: CASSPDRGPYEQYF.